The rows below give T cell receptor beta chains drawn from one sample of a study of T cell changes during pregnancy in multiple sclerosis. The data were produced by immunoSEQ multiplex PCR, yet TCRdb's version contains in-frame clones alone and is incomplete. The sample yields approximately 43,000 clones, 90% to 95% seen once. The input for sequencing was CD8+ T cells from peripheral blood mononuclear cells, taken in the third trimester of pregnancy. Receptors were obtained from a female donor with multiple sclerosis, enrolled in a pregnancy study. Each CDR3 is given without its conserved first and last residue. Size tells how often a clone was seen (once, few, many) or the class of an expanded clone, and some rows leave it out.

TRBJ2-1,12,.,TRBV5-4,ASSVSSSYNEQF
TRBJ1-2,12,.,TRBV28,ASSTLTGFRGYT
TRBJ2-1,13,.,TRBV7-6,ASSLRLASYNEQF
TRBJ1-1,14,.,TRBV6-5,ASSYSAGRLNTEAF
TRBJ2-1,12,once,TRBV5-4,ASSYSGRTNEQF
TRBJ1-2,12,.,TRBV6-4,ASSDSEDSSGYT
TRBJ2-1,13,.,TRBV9,ASSVPGTSGNEQF
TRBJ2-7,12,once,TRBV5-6,ASSLGHPSYEQY
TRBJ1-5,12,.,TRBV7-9,ASSNLTGLQPQH
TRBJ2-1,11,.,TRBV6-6,ASSPLVDNEQF
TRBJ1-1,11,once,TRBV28,ASSLSGNTEAF
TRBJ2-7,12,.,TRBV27,ASSLGLAGYEQY
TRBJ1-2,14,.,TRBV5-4,ASRNIRGQGARGYT
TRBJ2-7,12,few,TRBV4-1,ASSQDPGYYEQY
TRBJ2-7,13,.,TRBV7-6,ASSLDVPSSYEQY
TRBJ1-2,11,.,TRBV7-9,ASSLQGPYGYT
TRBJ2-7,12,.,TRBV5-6,ASGQGQGSYEQY
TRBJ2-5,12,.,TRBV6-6,ASSFSQTGETQY
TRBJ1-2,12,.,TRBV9,ASSVGGAGEGYT
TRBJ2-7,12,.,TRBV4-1,ASSQGGGYYEQY
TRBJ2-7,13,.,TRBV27,ASSLSTGGGYEQY
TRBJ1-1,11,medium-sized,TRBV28,ASSLSGGTEAF
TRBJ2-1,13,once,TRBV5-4,ASSLVVAGGNEQF
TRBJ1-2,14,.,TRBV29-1,SVGPTGADSGYGYT
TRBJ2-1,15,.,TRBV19,ASSIVLAGGRNNEQF
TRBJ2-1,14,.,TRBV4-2,ASSQEFGGFYNEQF
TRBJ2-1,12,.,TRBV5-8,ASSLEREGREQF
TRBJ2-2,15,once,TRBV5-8,ASSFAGLSSDTGELF
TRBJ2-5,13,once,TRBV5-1,ASSGEGGGQETQY
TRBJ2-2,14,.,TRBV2,ASSGPWEGLTGELF
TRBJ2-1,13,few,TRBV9,ASSDSLRLGNEQF
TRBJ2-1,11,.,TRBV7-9,ARQPPGDDEQF
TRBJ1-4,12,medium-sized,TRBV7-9,ASSLGALDEKLF
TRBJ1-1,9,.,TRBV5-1,ASSLGQGEF
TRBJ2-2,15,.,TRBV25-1,ASSEWFASGNTGELF
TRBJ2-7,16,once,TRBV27,ASSLRAGGPGSWYEQY
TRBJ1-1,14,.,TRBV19,ASSMAAPPLNTEAF
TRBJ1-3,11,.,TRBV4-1,ASSPPTGNTIY
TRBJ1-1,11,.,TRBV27,ASRLLGATEAF
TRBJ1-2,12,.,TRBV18,ASSPTQGTDGYT
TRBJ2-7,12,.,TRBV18,ASSPPGTNYEQY
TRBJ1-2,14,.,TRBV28,ASSLAGQGLNYGYT
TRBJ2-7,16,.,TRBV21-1,ASSKPAMGAGVYYEQY
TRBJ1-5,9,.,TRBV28,ASSLGSSQH
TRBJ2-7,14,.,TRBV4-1,ASSQDKGTGYYEQY
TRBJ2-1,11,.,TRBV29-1,SARDRVKNEQF
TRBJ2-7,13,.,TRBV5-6,ASSLGLAGVREQY
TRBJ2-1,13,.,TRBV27,ASSTGTSGRHEQF
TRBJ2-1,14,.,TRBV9,ASAALAGISYNEQF
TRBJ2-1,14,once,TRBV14,ASSQERGPTYNEQF
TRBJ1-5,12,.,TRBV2,ASSNHRGNQPQH
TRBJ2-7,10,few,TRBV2,ATKDKIYEQY
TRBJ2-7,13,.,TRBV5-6,ASSLGLAGLDEQY